Listed below are T cell receptor beta chains from one sample, sequenced in a study of CD8 T cells in ankylosing spondylitis. TCRdb passed the 5' RACE reads through MiXCR, listing each CDR3 protein once. The data hold 350,000 to 450,000 distinct CDR3 sequences, with roughly a quarter observed a single time. Specimen: blood, either unsorted or a sorted T cell fraction (not recorded which). Source of these receptors: a male donor with ankylosing spondylitis. Both conserved end residues are part of each CDR3. A D gene is named only where the DNA matches it firmly. For some rows the clone size is stated as once, few or many, or as a class when expanded; others skip it.

v_call	j_call	d_call	clone_size	cdr3_nt	cdr3_aa
TRBV5-1	TRBJ2-3	-	-	TGCGCCAGCAGCTGGGCACTAGACCCTAGCACAGATACGCAGTATTTT	CASSWALDPSTDTQYF
TRBV20-1	TRBJ2-7	-	few	TGCAGTGCTTCTCCGGACGGGAGCTTCGACGAGCAGTACTTC	CSASPDGSFDEQYF
TRBV29-1	TRBJ2-1	-	many	TGCAGCGTTGACTCCCCAGGTGGGGAGCAGTTCTTC	CSVDSPGGEQFF
TRBV28	TRBJ1-5	-	-	TGTGCCAGCAGTTTTATTAGCAATCAGCCCCAGCATTTT	CASSFISNQPQHF
TRBV12-3/TRBV12-4	TRBJ1-5	-	many	TGTGCCAGCAGTTTAGGGGAAGGACAGCCCCAGCATTTT	CASSLGEGQPQHF
TRBV5-5	TRBJ2-3	TRBD2	once	TGTGCCAGCAGCTTGGTGACTAGCGAGCATACGCAGTATTTT	CASSLVTSEHTQYF
TRBV2	TRBJ1-1	-	many	TGTGCCAGCAGTGAAGATTGGGCAGCCCCTGGGGCTTTCTTT	CASSEDWAAPGAFF
TRBV20-1	TRBJ2-7	TRBD2	-	TGCAGTGCTCCCCGGGGCGGGAGAGGGTACGAGCAGTACTTC	CSAPRGGRGYEQYF
TRBV7-2	TRBJ2-1	-	-	TGTGCCAGCAGCTTATCGGCTAGGATGAATGAGCAGTTCTTC	CASSLSARMNEQFF
TRBV20-1	TRBJ1-2	TRBD1	few	TGCAGTGCTAGATCCATTATAGGGCAGGGGGATAACTATGGCTACACCTTC	CSARSIIGQGDNYGYTF
TRBV5-1	TRBJ2-5	-	medium-sized	TGCGCCAGCAGCTTGTGGATACGGAAAGGAGAGACCCAGTACTTC	CASSLWIRKGETQYF
TRBV30	TRBJ2-6	-	many	TGTGCCTGGTCCGTAATGTCCAACGTCCTGACTTTC	CAWSVMSNVLTF
TRBV12-3/TRBV12-4	TRBJ2-3	-	few	TGTGCCAGCAGTCCCATAACGCGGTCGTACACAGATACGCAGTATTTT	CASSPITRSYTDTQYF
TRBV20-1	TRBJ2-3	-	-	TGCAGTGCTAGATATAGCACAGATACGCAGTATTTT	CSARYSTDTQYF
TRBV29-1	TRBJ2-7	-	few	TGCAGCGTTTGGGACACAGGCTTGAGCTCCTACGAGCAGTACTTC	CSVWDTGLSSYEQYF
TRBV11-2	TRBJ2-3	-	few	TGTGCCAGTTTGTTAACGGGATCCCCCACAGATACGCAGTATTTT	CASLLTGSPTDTQYF
TRBV5-5	TRBJ2-7	-	-	TGTGCCAGCAGCATCGGACGGGGATCCGGCTCCTACGAGCAGTACTTC	CASSIGRGSGSYEQYF
TRBV11-1	TRBJ2-1	TRBD2	few	TGTGCCAGCAGCCGAGGACTAGCGGGACCCAGCTCCTACAATGAGCAGTTCTTC	CASSRGLAGPSSYNEQFF
TRBV12-3/TRBV12-4	TRBJ2-5	-	few	TGTGCCGTAACTCGGGGCAGCCTCCAAGAGGCCCAGTACTTC	CAVTRGSLQEAQYF
TRBV12-3/TRBV12-4	TRBJ1-1	-	-	TGTGCCAGCAGTACGGGACTAGCGGGCTACGAATTGACTGAAGCTTTCTTT	CASSTGLAGYELTEAFF
TRBV5-1	TRBJ2-5	-	-	TGCGCCAGCAGCGTCCGGGACGGCGACCGAGAGACCCAGTACTTC	CASSVRDGDRETQYF
TRBV7-2	TRBJ2-5	TRBD2	-	TGTGCCAGCAGCTTGGGGGGGGAGTGGGAGACCCAGTACTTC	CASSLGGEWETQYF
TRBV20-1	TRBJ2-3	-	few	TGCAGTGCTAAAGGGGGTGGGGATACGCAGTATTTT	CSAKGGGDTQYF
TRBV20-1	TRBJ2-3	-	-	TGCAGTGCTAGTTACGCCCCCTACACAGATACGCAGTATTTT	CSASYAPYTDTQYF
TRBV5-1	TRBJ2-1	TRBD1	-	TGCGCCAGCAGCCCAGGGGGCCCCTACAATGAGCAGTTCTTC	CASSPGGPYNEQFF
TRBV3-1	TRBJ1-1	-	-	TGTGCCAGCAGCCAAGTTTGGAGGAACACTGAAGCTTTCTTT	CASSQVWRNTEAFF
TRBV7-9	TRBJ2-1	-	few	TGTGCCAGCAGTTGGGAGCGGAGATCCTACAATGAGCAGTTCTTC	CASSWERRSYNEQFF
TRBV9	TRBJ2-1	TRBD2	-	TGTGCCAGCAGCGTAGAACCTAGCGGGAGTACCTACAATGAGCAGTTCTTC	CASSVEPSGSTYNEQFF
TRBV7-2	TRBJ2-2	-	-	TGTGCCAGCAGCTTAGTTGGGAGTCGGAACACCGGGGAGCTGTTTTTT	CASSLVGSRNTGELFF
TRBV7-9	TRBJ2-5	-	-	TGTGCCAGCAGCGTAGACCGGGCCGCGGGCCAAGAGACCCAGTACTTC	CASSVDRAAGQETQYF
TRBV5-6	TRBJ1-5	TRBD1	-	TGTGCCAGCAGCGGCGGGACAGGGGGCCACAATCAGCCCCAGCATTTT	CASSGGTGGHNQPQHF
TRBV15	TRBJ2-1	TRBD2	-	TGTGCCACCAGCAGAGAGGAAGCGGGAGGGCCGTATGAGCAGTTCTTC	CATSREEAGGPYEQFF
TRBV19	TRBJ1-1	-	-	TGTGCCAGTACTACGGACAGACCAGGGACTGAAGCTTTCTTT	CASTTDRPGTEAFF
TRBV7-9	TRBJ2-1	-	few	TGTGCCAGCAGCTTAGGTAGGGTCCCCTCCTACAATGAGCAGTTCTTC	CASSLGRVPSYNEQFF
TRBV20-1	TRBJ2-3	-	-	TGCAGTGCTCCCGGCCCTCCCGGGAACACAGATACGCAGTATTTT	CSAPGPPGNTDTQYF
TRBV5-6	TRBJ2-1	-	-	TGTGCCAGCAGCTTGGCCTTAACCTCTGAGTTCTTC	CASSLALTSEFF
TRBV20-1	TRBJ2-1	TRBD2	few	TGCAGTGCTATTCTAGCGGGAAGGGGTGAGCAGTTCTTC	CSAILAGRGEQFF
TRBV12-3/TRBV12-4	TRBJ2-2	-	few	TGTGCCAGCAGTCCCACGGACTCGACCGGGAACACCGGGGAGCTGTTTTTT	CASSPTDSTGNTGELFF
TRBV12-3/TRBV12-4	TRBJ2-7	TRBD1	many	TGTGCCAGCCGACAGGGGAGCTCCTACGAGCAGTACTTC	CASRQGSSYEQYF
TRBV9	TRBJ1-6	TRBD1	few	TGTGCCAGCAGCGTAGATATGGGGACAGAATATAATTCACCCCTCCACTTT	CASSVDMGTEYNSPLHF
TRBV20-1	TRBJ1-3	TRBD1	few	TGCAGTGCGGAATACAGGGGTAGGACGGGAAACACCATATATTTT	CSAEYRGRTGNTIYF
TRBV3-1	TRBJ1-1	-	-	TGTGCCAGCAGCCAAGAACCAGGTAACACTGAAGCTTTCTTT	CASSQEPGNTEAFF
TRBV6-1	TRBJ2-1	-	-	TGTGCCAGCAGCCCGACTAGTCGATCGGAGCAGTTCTTC	CASSPTSRSEQFF
TRBV7-2	TRBJ2-5	-	-	TGTGCCAGCAGCTTAGGTCAGGGAGGGACCCAGTACTTC	CASSLGQGGTQYF
TRBV5-1	TRBJ1-4	-	-	TGCGCCAGCCAAGCAGGTAGCACTAATGAAAAACTGTTTTTT	CASQAGSTNEKLFF
TRBV24-1	TRBJ2-3	-	-	TGTGCCACCAGTGCCTTTGGAGCTTCGGGCACAGATACGCAGTATTTT	CATSAFGASGTDTQYF
TRBV7-9	TRBJ2-1	-	few	TGTGCCAGCAGCTTACGGGCGACGTACGATGAGCAGTTCTTC	CASSLRATYDEQFF
TRBV29-1	TRBJ1-1	-	few	TGCAGCGTTGAAACGGTTCCCCCTGAAGCTTTCTTT	CSVETVPPEAFF
TRBV20-1	TRBJ2-1	TRBD2	few	TGCAGTGCTAGGTGGCCTAGCGGGAGCGATGAGCAGTTCTTC	CSARWPSGSDEQFF
TRBV29-1	TRBJ2-1	TRBD2	-	TGCAGCGTTGCGACTAGCGGGAAGGGTGATGAGCAGTTCTTC	CSVATSGKGDEQFF
TRBV20-1	TRBJ1-6	-	few	TGCAGTGCTAGGGTAGGGGATAAATCACCCCTCCACTTT	CSARVGDKSPLHF
TRBV7-2	TRBJ1-1	-	-	TGTGCCAGCAGCATCTTGACAGGCACTGAAGCTTTCTTT	CASSILTGTEAFF
TRBV6-1	TRBJ2-1	-	few	TGTGCCAGCAGGTTTCAGGGCTCCTACAATGAGCAGTTCTTC	CASRFQGSYNEQFF